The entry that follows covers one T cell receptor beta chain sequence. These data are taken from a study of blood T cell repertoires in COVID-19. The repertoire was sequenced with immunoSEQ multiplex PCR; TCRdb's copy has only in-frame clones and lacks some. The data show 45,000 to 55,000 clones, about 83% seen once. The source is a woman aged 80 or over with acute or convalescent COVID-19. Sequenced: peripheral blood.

In DNA, the CDR3 is TGTGCCAGCAGCTTAGCGCCGAGAGGGTTAGGAGAGACCCAGTACTTC. Protein sequence: CASSLAPRGLGETQYF. The gene calls are TRBV7-6 and TRBJ2-5; maybe TRBD2 (5 bases). Deletions cut 0 bases from V and 4 bases from J, with 15 bases between. In germline, CDR1 is SGHVS, CDR2 FNYEAQ. The CDR3 has 16 amino acids.